This TCR beta chain emerged from a study of T cell responses to AZD1222 COVID-19 vaccine. Points from the study as a whole: Baseline seropositivity occurred in only a handful of AZD1222 recipients. Most donors were white British, females outnumbered males, and clonal diversity was possibly underestimated. As reported, nearly half of all spike-specific TCRs target variant regions that are unmutated. Researchers took repertoire samples only after the peak T cell response had come.

This clone was counted once. Antigen unknown. TCRdb keeps only in-frame clones here, not all; method: immunoSEQ multiplex PCR. The table lists approximately 110,000 clones, approximately 90% of them singletons, with 2% to 2.5% in the top ten. This CDR3 has 15 residues. Germline assignment: CDR1 ENHRY and CDR2 SYGVKD. Unmatched junction bases numbered 3, after V lost 5 bases and J lost 2 bases. V and J are TRBV10-3 and TRBJ1-1; 12 bases line up with TRBD1. The sample consisted of peripheral blood, taken 28 days after the second AZD1222 dose. The receptor comes from an adult who received the AZD1222 COVID-19 vaccine. This CDR3 is CAISRGQGANTEAFF. The CDR3 DNA is TGTGCCATCAGTAGGGGACAGGGGGCAAACACTGAAGCTTTCTTT.